This TCR beta chain was found in a study of T cells expressing NK-cell markers. CDR3 length: 16 amino acids. Germline V CDR1 and CDR2: SGHTA, FQGTGA. TCRdb reworked the 5' RACE reads into one entry per CDR3 protein, no DNA. The sample includes 350,000 to 500,000 distinct CDR3 sequences. The genes are TRBV7-3 and TRBJ2-2; TCRdb calls TRBD1, which cannot be checked without DNA. This sequence originates from a woman between 18 and 70 years old in good health. The sequenced material came from blood T cells: a sorted CD56 or NKG2C T cell subset, CD4+ or CD8+ T cells, or bulk PBMC T cells (not recorded which). The CDR3 reads CASSQGGVRNTGELFF.